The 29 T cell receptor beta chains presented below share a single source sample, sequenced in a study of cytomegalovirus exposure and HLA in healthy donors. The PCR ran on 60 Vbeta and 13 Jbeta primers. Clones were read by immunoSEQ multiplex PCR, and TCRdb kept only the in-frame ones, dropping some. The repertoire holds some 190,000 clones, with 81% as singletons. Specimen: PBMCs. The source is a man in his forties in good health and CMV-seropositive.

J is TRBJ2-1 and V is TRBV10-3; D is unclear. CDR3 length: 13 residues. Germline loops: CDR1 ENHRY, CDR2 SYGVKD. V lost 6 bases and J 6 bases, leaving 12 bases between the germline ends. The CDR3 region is CAIRAPPANEQFF. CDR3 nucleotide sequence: TGTGCCATCAGAGCCCCCCCCGCCAATGAGCAGTTCTTC.

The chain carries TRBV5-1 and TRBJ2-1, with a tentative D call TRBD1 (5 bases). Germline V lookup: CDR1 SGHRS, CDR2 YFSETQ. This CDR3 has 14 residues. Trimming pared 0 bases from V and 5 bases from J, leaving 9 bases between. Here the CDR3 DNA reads TGCGCCAGCAGCTTGGGACAGACCAACAATGAGCAGTTCTTC. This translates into CASSLGQTNNEQFF.

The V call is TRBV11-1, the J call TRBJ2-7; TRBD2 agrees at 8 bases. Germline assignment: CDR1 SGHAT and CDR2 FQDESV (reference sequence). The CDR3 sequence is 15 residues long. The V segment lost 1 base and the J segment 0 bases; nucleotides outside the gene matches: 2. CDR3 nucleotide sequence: TGTGCCAGCAGCTTAGGACTAGCGCGCTCCTACGAGCAGTACTTC. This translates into CASSLGLARSYEQYF. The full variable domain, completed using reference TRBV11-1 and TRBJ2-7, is EAEVAQSPRYKITEKSQAVAFWCDPISGHATLYWYRQILGQGPELLVQFQDESVVDDSQLPKDRFSAERLKGVDSTLKIQPAELGDSAMYLCASSLGLARSYEQYFGPGTRLTVT.

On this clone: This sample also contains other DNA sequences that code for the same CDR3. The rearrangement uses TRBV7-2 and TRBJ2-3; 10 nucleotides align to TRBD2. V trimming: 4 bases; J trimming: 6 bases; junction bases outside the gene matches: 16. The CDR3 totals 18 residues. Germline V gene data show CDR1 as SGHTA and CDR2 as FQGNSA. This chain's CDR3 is CASSSSLLSGGAVDTQYF. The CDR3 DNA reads TGTGCCAGCAGCTCATCCCTTCTGAGCGGGGGGGCTGTGGATACGCAGTATTTT.

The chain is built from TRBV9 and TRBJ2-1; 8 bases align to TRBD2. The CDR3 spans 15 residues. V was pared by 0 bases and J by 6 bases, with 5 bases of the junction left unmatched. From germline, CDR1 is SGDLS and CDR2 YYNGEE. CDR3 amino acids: CASSVAAGLANEQFF. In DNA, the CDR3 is TGTGCCAGCAGCGTAGCGGCCGGACTAGCCAATGAGCAGTTCTTC.

CDR3 loop: CASSLTTGGSTEAFF. CDR3 in DNA: TGTGCCAGCAGCTTAACCACAGGGGGCTCCACTGAAGCTTTCTTT. This chain joins TRBV7-9 and TRBJ1-1; 9 positions match TRBD1. The CDR3 is 15 amino acids. CDR1 is SEHNR and CDR2 is FQNEAQ in the germline V gene (reference sequence). V was clipped by 2 bases and J by 4 bases; unmatched bases: 5.

The CDR3 DNA sequence: TGTGCCAGCGGAAGCGGGGGGGCCTTTCTAGATACGCAGTATTTT. Its translation: CASGSGGAFLDTQYF. The V and J genes are TRBV9 and TRBJ2-3, with 10 bases identical to TRBD2. The CDR3 is made up of 15 amino acids. In germline, CDR1 is SGDLS, CDR2 YYNGEE. Losses at the gene ends were 7 bases for V and 5 bases for J; bases not matched to a gene: 10.

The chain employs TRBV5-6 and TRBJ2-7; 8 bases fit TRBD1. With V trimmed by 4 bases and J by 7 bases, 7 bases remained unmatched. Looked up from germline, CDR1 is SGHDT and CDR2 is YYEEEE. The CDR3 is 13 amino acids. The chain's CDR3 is CASSKQGVGEQYF. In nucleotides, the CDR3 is TGTGCCAGCAGCAAACAGGGGGTGGGTGAGCAGTACTTC.

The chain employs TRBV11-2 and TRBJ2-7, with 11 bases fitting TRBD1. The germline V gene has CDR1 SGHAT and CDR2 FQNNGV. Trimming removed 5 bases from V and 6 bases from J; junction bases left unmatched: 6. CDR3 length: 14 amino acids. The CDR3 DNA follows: TGTGCCAGCAGCCCCTCAGGGACAGGGGGCGAGCAGTACTTC. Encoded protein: CASSPSGTGGEQYF.

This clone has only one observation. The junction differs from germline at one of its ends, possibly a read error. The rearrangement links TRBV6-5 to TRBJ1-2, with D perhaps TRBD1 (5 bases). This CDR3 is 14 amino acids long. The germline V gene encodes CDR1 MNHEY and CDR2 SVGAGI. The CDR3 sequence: CAISGGTGPYGYTF. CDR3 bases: TGTGCCATCAGTGGAGGGACGGGACCCTATGGCTACACCTTC.

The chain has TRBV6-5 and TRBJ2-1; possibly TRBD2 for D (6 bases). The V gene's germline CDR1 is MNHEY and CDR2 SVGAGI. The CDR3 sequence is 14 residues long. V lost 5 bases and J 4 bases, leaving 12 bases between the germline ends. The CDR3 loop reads CASSNGLLYNEQFF. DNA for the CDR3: TGTGCCAGCAGTAACGGACTACTGTACAATGAGCAGTTCTTC.

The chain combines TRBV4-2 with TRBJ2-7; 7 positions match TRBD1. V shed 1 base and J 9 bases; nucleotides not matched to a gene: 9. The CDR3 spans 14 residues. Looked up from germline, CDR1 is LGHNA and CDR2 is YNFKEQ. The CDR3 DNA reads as TGTGCCAGCAGCCAAGGGACAGGCCCGGTAAGGCAGTACTTC. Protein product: CASSQGTGPVRQYF.

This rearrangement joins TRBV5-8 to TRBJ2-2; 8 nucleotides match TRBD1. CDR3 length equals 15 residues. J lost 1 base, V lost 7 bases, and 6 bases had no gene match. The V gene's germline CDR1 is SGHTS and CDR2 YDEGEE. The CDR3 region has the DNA TGTGCCAGCGCTACCGGGACAGGGAACACCGGGGAGCTGTTTTTT. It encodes CASATGTGNTGELFF.

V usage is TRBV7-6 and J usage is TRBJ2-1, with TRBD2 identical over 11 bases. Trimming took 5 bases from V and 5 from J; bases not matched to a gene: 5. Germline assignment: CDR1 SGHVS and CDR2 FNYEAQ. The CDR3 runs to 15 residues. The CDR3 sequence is CASSRGTSGNNEQFF. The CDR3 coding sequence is TGTGCCAGCAGCCGCGGGACTAGCGGTAACAATGAGCAGTTCTTC. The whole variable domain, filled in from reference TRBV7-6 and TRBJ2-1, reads GAGVSQSPRYKVTKRGQDVALRCDPISGHVSLYWYRQALGQGPEFLTYFNYEAQQDKSGLPNDRFSAERPEGSISTLTIQRTEQRDSAMYRCASSRGTSGNNEQFFGPGTRLTVL.

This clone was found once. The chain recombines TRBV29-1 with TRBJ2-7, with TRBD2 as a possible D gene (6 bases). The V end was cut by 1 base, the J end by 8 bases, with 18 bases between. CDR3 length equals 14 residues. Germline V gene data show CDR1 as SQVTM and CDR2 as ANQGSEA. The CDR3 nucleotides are TGCAGCGTTGAAGCCCCTGGGGGGTGGGATAAGCAGTACTTC. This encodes CSVEAPGGWDKQYF.

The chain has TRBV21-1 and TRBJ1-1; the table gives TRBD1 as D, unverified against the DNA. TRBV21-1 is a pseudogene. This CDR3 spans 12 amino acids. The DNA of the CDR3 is TGTGCCAGCAGCAAAGGGACAGTTGAAGCTTTCTTT. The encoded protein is CASSKGTVEAFF.

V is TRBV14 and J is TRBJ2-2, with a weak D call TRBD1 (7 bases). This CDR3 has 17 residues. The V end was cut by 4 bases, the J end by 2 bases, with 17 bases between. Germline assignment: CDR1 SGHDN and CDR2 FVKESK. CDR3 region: CASSPERGTVNTGELFF. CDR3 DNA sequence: TGTGCCAGCAGCCCTGAACGGGGGACAGTCAACACCGGGGAGCTGTTTTTT.

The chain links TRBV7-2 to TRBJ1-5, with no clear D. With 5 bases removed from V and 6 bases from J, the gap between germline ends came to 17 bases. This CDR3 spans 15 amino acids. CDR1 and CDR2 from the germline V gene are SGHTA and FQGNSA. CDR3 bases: TGTGCCAGCAGCGCCTCAGGTAACCCTTCTCAGCCCCAGCATTTT. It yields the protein CASSASGNPSQPQHF.

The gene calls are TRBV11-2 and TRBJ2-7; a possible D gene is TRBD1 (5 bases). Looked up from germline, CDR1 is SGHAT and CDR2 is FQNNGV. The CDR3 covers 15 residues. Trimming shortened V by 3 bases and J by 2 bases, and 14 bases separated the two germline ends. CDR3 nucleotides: TGTGCCAGCAGCTTGGGGCAGGGAAACACCTACGAGCAGTACTTC. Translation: CASSLGQGNTYEQYF.

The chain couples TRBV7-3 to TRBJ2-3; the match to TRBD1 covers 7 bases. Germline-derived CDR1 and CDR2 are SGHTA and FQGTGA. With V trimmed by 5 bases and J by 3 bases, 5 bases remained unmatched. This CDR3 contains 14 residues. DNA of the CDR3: TGTGCCAGCAGCCCCGGACAGGTTACAGATACGCAGTATTTT. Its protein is CASSPGQVTDTQYF. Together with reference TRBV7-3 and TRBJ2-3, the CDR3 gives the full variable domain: GAGVSQTPSNKVTEKGKYVELRCDPISGHTALYWYRQSLGQGPEFLIYFQGTGAADDSGLPNDRFFAVRPEGSVSTLKIQRTERGDSAVYLCASSPGQVTDTQYFGPGTRLTVL.

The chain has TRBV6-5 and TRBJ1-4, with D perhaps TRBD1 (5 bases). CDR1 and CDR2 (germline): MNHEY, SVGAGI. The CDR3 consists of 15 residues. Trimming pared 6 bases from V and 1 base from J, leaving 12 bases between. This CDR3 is CASSLGGVTNEKLFF. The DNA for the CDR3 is TGTGCCAGCAGCCTCGGGGGGGTAACTAATGAAAAACTGTTTTTT.

CDR3: CASSQVQGAIGYTF. DNA of the CDR3: TGTGCCAGCAGCCAAGTCCAGGGGGCGATCGGCTACACCTTC. This chain joins TRBV14 and TRBJ1-2; TRBD1 aligns across 8 bases. The V and J ends lost 1 base and 8 bases, in that order; junction bases with no gene match: 6. CDR1 and CDR2 (germline): SGHDN, FVKESK. The CDR3 consists of 14 residues.

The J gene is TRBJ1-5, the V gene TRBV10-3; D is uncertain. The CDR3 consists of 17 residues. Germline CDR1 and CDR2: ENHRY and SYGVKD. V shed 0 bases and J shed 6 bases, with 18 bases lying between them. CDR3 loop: CAISESWSWEGAQPQHF. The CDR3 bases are TGTGCCATCAGTGAGTCGTGGAGTTGGGAGGGTGCTCAGCCCCAGCATTTT.

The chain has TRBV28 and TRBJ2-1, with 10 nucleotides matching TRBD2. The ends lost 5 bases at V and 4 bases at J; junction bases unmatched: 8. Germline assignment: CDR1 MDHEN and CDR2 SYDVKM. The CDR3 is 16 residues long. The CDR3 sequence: CASSPLGGLAYNEQFF. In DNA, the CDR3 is TGTGCCAGCAGTCCCTTGGGGGGACTAGCGTACAATGAGCAGTTCTTC.

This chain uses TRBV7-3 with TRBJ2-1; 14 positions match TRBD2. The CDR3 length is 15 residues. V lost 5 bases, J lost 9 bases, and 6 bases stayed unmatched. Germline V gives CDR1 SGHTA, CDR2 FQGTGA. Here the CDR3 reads CASSPTSGGAIEQFF. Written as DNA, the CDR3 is TGTGCCAGCAGCCCGACTAGCGGGGGGGCGATTGAGCAGTTCTTC.

CDR3 in amino acids: CASSQEGQNNQPQHF. The CDR3 DNA reads as TGCGCCAGCAGCCAAGAGGGACAGAACAATCAGCCCCAGCATTTT. The V and J genes are TRBV4-1 and TRBJ1-5, with TRBD1 matching over 7 bases. Per the germline V gene, CDR1 is MGHRA and CDR2 is YSYEKL. The length of the CDR3 is 15 residues. The J segment lost 3 bases and the V segment lost 0 bases, leaving 2 bases of the junction unmatched.

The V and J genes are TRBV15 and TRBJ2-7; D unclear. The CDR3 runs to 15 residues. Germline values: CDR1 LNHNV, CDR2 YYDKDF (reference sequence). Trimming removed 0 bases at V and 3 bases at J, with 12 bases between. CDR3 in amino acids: CATSRDLSRLYEQYF. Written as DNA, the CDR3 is TGTGCCACCAGCAGAGACCTCTCCAGGCTCTACGAGCAGTACTTC. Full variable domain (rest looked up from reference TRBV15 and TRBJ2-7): DAMVIQNPRYQVTQFGKPVTLSCSQTLNHNVMYWYQQKSSQAPKLLFHYYDKDFNNEADTPDNFQSRRPNTSFCFLDIRSPGLGDTAMYLCATSRDLSRLYEQYFGPGTRLTVT.

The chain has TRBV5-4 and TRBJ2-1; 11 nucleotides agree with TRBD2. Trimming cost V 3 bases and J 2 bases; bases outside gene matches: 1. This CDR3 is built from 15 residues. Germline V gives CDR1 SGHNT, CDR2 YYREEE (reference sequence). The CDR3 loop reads CASSSSGRTYNEQFF. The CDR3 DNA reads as TGTGCCAGCAGCTCTAGCGGGAGGACCTACAATGAGCAGTTCTTC.

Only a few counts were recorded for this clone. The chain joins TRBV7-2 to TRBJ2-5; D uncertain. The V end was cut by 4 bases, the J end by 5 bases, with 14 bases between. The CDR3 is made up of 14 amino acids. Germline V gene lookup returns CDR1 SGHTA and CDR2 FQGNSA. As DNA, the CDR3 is TGTGCCAGCAGCTCTCCCGGAGAGAGGGAGACCCAGTACTTC. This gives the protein CASSSPGERETQYF.